These 23 T cell receptor beta chains share one sample of origin, sequenced in a study of blood T cells in healthy people across ages. It was with a sample-barcoded 5' primer and a J-beta primer mix that a second PCR of roughly 7 to 12 cycles was run. MiXCR was run by TCRdb on the 5' RACE reads, yielding one entry per CDR3 protein. The table records 1,100,000 or so distinct CDR3 sequences, 40% to 45% of them present only once. The sequenced material came from blood. These receptors originate from a woman aged 55-70 years in good health.

This clonotype was found a few times. V usage is TRBV6-2 or TRBV6-3 and J usage is TRBJ2-7, with unresolved D. The end of the DNA aligns better with TRBJ2-5, so the J call may be wrong. Germline V gives CDR1 MNHEY, CDR2 SVGEGT. The CDR3 has 13 residues. This CDR3 reads CASSGTQSLTQYF. CDR3 sequence (DNA): TGTGCCAGCAGTGGAACCCAGTCCCTGACCCAGTACTTC.

This clonotype was detected only a few times. V and J are TRBV9 and TRBJ2-1; D not resolved. This CDR3 has 15 residues. With 4 bases removed from V and 4 bases from J, the gap between germline ends came to 15 bases. Germline V gene data show CDR1 as SGDLS and CDR2 as YYNGEE. Written as DNA, the CDR3 is TGTGCCAGCAGCTCCCACGGACCTTCTTACAATGAGCAGTTCTTC. This codes for CASSSHGPSYNEQFF.

Details on this clonotype: A single base separates this from a much larger clone, so it may be a read error. The chain couples TRBV20-1 to TRBJ2-5, with D tentatively TRBD2 (6 bases). This CDR3 spans 19 amino acids. In germline, CDR1 is DFQATT, CDR2 SNEGSKA (reference sequence). CDR3 nucleotides: TGCAGTGCTAGAGGAGGTTTCTCGGGAGTCGAACTGAACCAAGAGACCCTGTACTTC. Encoded protein: CSARGGFSGVELNQETLYF.

This clonotype was observed a handful of times. V gene TRBV15 combines with J gene TRBJ2-7, with a weak D call TRBD2 (5 bases). The end of the DNA is better explained by TRBJ2-5, so the J call may be wrong. The CDR3 is 17 residues long. The germline V gene has CDR1 LNHNV and CDR2 YYDKDF (reference sequence). CDR3 sequence reads: CATSRDRGTSQQLTQYF. The CDR3 nucleotides are TGTGCCACCAGCAGAGATCGAGGTACTAGTCAGCAGTTGACCCAGTACTTC.

This clonotype was seen only a few times. The chain couples TRBV5-1 to TRBJ2-7; D unclear. V was trimmed by 0 bases and J by 5 bases, leaving 12 bases between them. Per the germline V gene, CDR1 is SGHRS and CDR2 is YFSETQ. The CDR3 has 14 amino acids. Here the CDR3 reads CASSLAVGRHEQYF. For the CDR3, the DNA is TGCGCCAGCAGCTTGGCCGTGGGCCGCCACGAGCAGTACTTC. The full variable domain, its missing parts supplied by reference TRBV5-1 and TRBJ2-7, is KAGVTQTPRYLIKTRGQQVTLSCSPISGHRSVSWYQQTPGQGLQFLFEYFSETQRNKGNFPGRFSGRQFSNSRSEMNVSTLELGDSALYLCASSLAVGRHEQYFGPGTRLTVT.

This clonotype was detected only a few times. This rearrangement joins TRBV5-1 to TRBJ1-4; 7 bases line up with TRBD1. The V gene's germline CDR1 is SGHRS and CDR2 YFSETQ. Trimming took 5 bases from V and 5 from J; bases not matched to a gene: 12. This CDR3 is 16 amino acids long. The CDR3 loop is CASSREHTGANEKLFF. In nucleotides, the CDR3 is TGCGCCAGCAGTCGCGAACACACAGGGGCGAATGAAAAACTGTTTTTT.

This clonotype turned up a few times. The chain joins TRBV15 to TRBJ1-1; D gene uncertain. The CDR3 covers 13 residues. Germline CDR1 LNHNV, CDR2 YYDKDF (reference sequence). V lost 1 base to trimming and J lost 2 bases, with 5 bases between them. CDR3 DNA: TGTGCCACCAGCAGAGGGTCCAACACTGAAGCTTTCTTT. Its translation: CATSRGSNTEAFF.

This clonotype appeared a few times. The CDR3 is CASSPGTSGSFEQYF. Written as DNA, the CDR3 is TGTGCCAGCAGCCCCGGGACTAGCGGGAGTTTCGAGCAGTACTTC. The rearrangement links TRBV6-5 to TRBJ2-7; 14 positions match TRBD2. Per the germline V gene, CDR1 is MNHEY and CDR2 is SVGAGI. Trimming removed 6 bases from V and 6 bases from J; junction bases left unmatched: 7. The CDR3 runs to 15 residues.

This clonotype turned up a few times. The V and J genes are TRBV7-6 and TRBJ2-1; TRBD2 is a possible D gene (6 bases). Germline V CDR1 and CDR2: SGHVS, FNYEAQ. V lost 5 bases, J lost 3 bases, and 20 bases lay in between. This CDR3 has 17 residues. For the CDR3, the DNA is TGTGCCAGCAGCCCCCAACTAGGAGGGACCTACTACAATGAGCAGTTCTTC. It is translated as CASSPQLGGTYYNEQFF.

V gene TRBV27 combines with J gene TRBJ2-1, with D unresolved. V was trimmed by 3 bases and J by 4 bases, leaving 10 bases between them. Germline loops: CDR1 MNHEY, CDR2 SMNVEV (reference sequence). The CDR3 sequence is 14 residues long. Written as DNA, the CDR3 is TGTGCCAGCAGTTTCCATCTGATTTACAATGAGCAGTTCTTC. Amino acid sequence: CASSFHLIYNEQFF.

This clonotype was picked up one time. The J gene is TRBJ2-3, the V gene TRBV7-6; 10 positions match TRBD2. Germline trimming cut 7 bases from V and 3 bases from J; bases unmatched to any gene: 7. Germline values: CDR1 SGHVS, CDR2 FNYEAQ. The CDR3 contains 15 residues. The CDR3 nucleotides are TGTGCCAGCACACACGGGACTAGCGAGACAGATACGCAGTATTTT. Its protein is CASTHGTSETDTQYF.

The gene calls are TRBV7-6 and TRBJ2-7; 16 nucleotides line up with TRBD2. CDR1 is SGHVS and CDR2 is FNYEAQ in the germline V gene. This CDR3 spans 17 amino acids. After removal of 5 bases from V and 5 bases from J, the junction contained 9 bases not matched to a gene. CDR3 DNA sequence: TGTGCCAGCAGCGGGACTAGCGGGAGGGCCATAGGGGACGAGCAGTACTTC. It translates to CASSGTSGRAIGDEQYF.

Note on this clonotype: The junction and the germline gene differ at one end; a read error may be behind it. V gene TRBV29-1 combines with J gene TRBJ2-1; 15 bases are shared with TRBD2. The CDR3 has 17 amino acids. Germline V gene sequence: CDR1 SQVTM, CDR2 ANQGSEA. The CDR3 spells CSVGGLAGGPSYKEQFF. CDR3 sequence (DNA): TGCAGCGTTGGAGGACTAGCGGGAGGGCCCTCCTACAAGGAGCAGTTCTTC.

The V call is TRBV7-3, the J call TRBJ2-6; 9 positions agree with TRBD2. The CDR3 loop spans 15 amino acids. After removal of 5 bases from V and 3 bases from J, the junction contained 2 bases not matched to a gene. Germline values: CDR1 SGHTA, CDR2 FQGTGA. The CDR3 region is CASSPAGGGANVLTF. The CDR3 DNA sequence: TGTGCCAGCAGCCCAGCGGGGGGTGGGGCCAACGTCCTGACTTTC. The full variable domain, completed using reference TRBV7-3 and TRBJ2-6, is GAGVSQTPSNKVTEKGKYVELRCDPISGHTALYWYRQSLGQGPEFLIYFQGTGAADDSGLPNDRFFAVRPEGSVSTLKIQRTERGDSAVYLCASSPAGGGANVLTFGAGSRLTVL.

J is TRBJ2-1 and V is TRBV4-2; D is undetermined. Germline V gene lookup returns CDR1 LGHNA and CDR2 YNFKEQ. The CDR3 runs to 16 residues. Trimming cost V 2 bases and J 6 bases, with 17 bases left between them. The chain's CDR3 is CASSQRWGGSFNEQFF. CDR3 nucleotide sequence: TGTGCCAGCAGCCAACGCTGGGGTGGTTCGTTCAATGAGCAGTTCTTC.

This clonotype has only a few counts. This rearrangement joins TRBV20-1 to TRBJ2-3, with TRBD2 identical over 11 bases. CDR3 length: 15 amino acids. Looked up from germline, CDR1 is DFQATT and CDR2 is SNEGSKA (reference sequence). Germline trimming cut 6 bases from V and 2 bases from J; bases unmatched to any gene: 7. DNA for the CDR3: TGCAGTGCCAGGGGACTAGCGGCCACCACAGATACGCAGTATTTT. This translates into CSARGLAATTDTQYF.

The rearrangement joins TRBV12-3 or TRBV12-4 to TRBJ2-2, with 9 nucleotides matching TRBD1. This CDR3 has 15 amino acids. Losses at the gene ends were 6 bases for V and 5 bases for J; bases not matched to a gene: 7. The CDR3 sequence: CASSPGTGPTGELFF. In DNA, the CDR3 is TGTGCCAGCAGCCCCGGGACAGGGCCGACCGGGGAGCTGTTTTTT.

This clonotype was counted ten times or more. The chain has TRBV5-1 and TRBJ2-3; TRBD2 is a possible D gene (5 bases). The CDR3 has 15 amino acids. CDR1 is SGHRS, CDR2 YFSETQ, per germline. Trimming removed 4 bases at V and 0 bases at J, with 12 bases between. CDR3 in amino acids: CASSDWRTSTDTQYF. The CDR3 nucleotides are TGCGCCAGCAGCGATTGGCGGACTAGCACAGATACGCAGTATTTT.

This chain connects TRBV6-1 to TRBJ2-1, with 13 bases that match TRBD2. The CDR3 covers 17 residues. The J segment lost 8 bases and the V segment lost 4 bases, leaving 11 bases of the junction unmatched. Germline-derived CDR1 and CDR2 are MNHNS and SASEGT. CDR3 in DNA: TGTGCCAGCAGTGCCCCCGGACTAGCGGGAGTTGTCGATGAGCAGTTCTTC. Its protein is CASSAPGLAGVVDEQFF.

The V and J genes are TRBV6-1 and TRBJ2-5; 9 bases align to TRBD1. V gave up 7 bases and J gave up 5 bases; unmatched junction bases: 11. Germline CDR1 MNHNS, CDR2 SASEGT. The CDR3 runs to 15 residues. The CDR3 sequence: CASKSGTGWGETQYF. CDR3 in DNA: TGTGCCAGCAAATCCGGGACAGGGTGGGGGGAGACCCAGTACTTC.

The J gene is TRBJ2-1, the V gene TRBV20-1, with D perhaps being TRBD1 or TRBD2 (6 bases each). Trimming took off 4 bases at V and 6 bases at J, with 13 bases between the two ends. Germline CDR1 DFQATT, CDR2 SNEGSKA (reference sequence). The CDR3 spans 13 residues. CDR3 sequence: CSAMARGANEQFF. Written as DNA, the CDR3 is TGCAGTGCTATGGCAAGGGGGGCCAATGAGCAGTTCTTC.

V is TRBV12-3 or TRBV12-4 and J is TRBJ2-5, with unresolved D. V shed 2 bases and J shed 11 bases, with 15 bases lying between them. The CDR3 totals 13 residues. In nucleotides, the CDR3 is TGTGCCAGCAGTTTAAGGTCTTCGGATGAGCAGTACTTC. Its translation: CASSLRSSDEQYF.

On this clonotype: The junction does not match germline at one end; this may be a read error. The chain is built from TRBV20-1 and TRBJ1-4; perhaps TRBD1 as D (5 bases). CDR1 DFQATT and CDR2 SNEGSKA come from the germline V gene (reference sequence). This CDR3 spans 13 amino acids. The CDR3 nucleotides are TGCAGCGCTAGTGGGGACTCTGGCGAAAAACTGTTTTTT. Translation gives CSASGDSGEKLFF.